Shown below are 21 T cell receptor beta chains from a single sample sequenced in a study of CD8 T cells in ankylosing spondylitis. A single record per CDR3 protein comes from TCRdb applying MiXCR to the 5' RACE reads. This table has roughly 230,000 distinct CDR3 sequences, approximately 20% appearing once. Sequenced input: blood, either unsorted or a sorted T cell fraction (not recorded which). The origin of the receptors is a male donor with ankylosing spondylitis or in good health (not recorded which).

The V and J genes are TRBV14 and TRBJ2-7, with 7 bases matching TRBD2. After removal of 1 base from V and 5 bases from J, the junction contained 17 bases not matched to a gene. This CDR3 is built from 18 residues. CDR1 and CDR2 (germline): SGHDN, FVKESK. The CDR3, as DNA: TGTGCCAGCAGCCAAGGGCGCCCCGAGGGAGGGGTTATCGACGAGCAGTACTTC. Translated, it gives CASSQGRPEGGVIDEQYF.

The chain couples TRBV5-1 to TRBJ2-7; the D gene is possibly TRBD1 (6 bases). Trimming removed 3 bases from V and 0 bases from J, with 10 bases in between. The CDR3 loop spans 14 amino acids. Germline V gene data show CDR1 as SGHRS and CDR2 as YFSETQ. CDR3 sequence (DNA): TGCGCCAGCAGCTCGGACAGCCTCTCCTACGAGCAGTACTTC. Protein sequence: CASSSDSLSYEQYF.

The chain employs TRBV12-5 and TRBJ2-5; D may be TRBD2 (5 bases). The CDR3 is made up of 13 amino acids. The V and J ends lost 7 bases and 3 bases respectively, with 12 bases between them. The germline V gene has CDR1 LGHNT and CDR2 FRNRAP. CDR3 in amino acids: CASAPPGKETQYF. The CDR3 region has the DNA TGTGCTAGTGCTCCACCCGGGAAAGAGACCCAGTACTTC.

On this clonotype: Compared with germline, one end of the junction differs, possibly owing to a read error. The chain carries TRBV29-1 and TRBJ2-7; TRBD1 matches at 7 bases. Germline V gives CDR1 SQVTM, CDR2 ANQGSEA. This CDR3 has 11 amino acids. This CDR3 is CGVGQAPEQYF. In DNA form, the CDR3 reads TGCGGCGTCGGACAGGCCCCCGAGCAGTACTTC.

The chain carries TRBV9 and TRBJ1-1; perhaps TRBD1 as D (5 bases). Germline assignment: CDR1 SGDLS and CDR2 YYNGEE. The CDR3 covers 13 residues. V gave up 4 bases and J gave up 4 bases, with 11 bases separating them. The CDR3 DNA reads TGTGCCAGCAGCCAATCCGGGGGCACTGAAGCTTTCTTT. It codes for CASSQSGGTEAFF.

The CDR3 spells CASSTSGFSTDTQYF. CDR3 DNA sequence: TGTGCCAGCAGCACAAGCGGATTCAGCACAGATACGCAGTATTTT. This chain uses TRBV11-1 with TRBJ2-3; weak D call: TRBD2 (5 bases). Germline-derived CDR1 and CDR2 are SGHAT and FQDESV (reference sequence). CDR3 length: 15 amino acids. Trimming took 5 bases from V and 0 from J, leaving 12 bases between them.

This clonotype came up a few times. The chain carries TRBV3-1 and TRBJ2-1; TRBD2 matches 9 bases. V shed 0 bases and J 9 bases; nucleotides not matched to a gene: 15. CDR3 size: 18 residues. Germline V lookup: CDR1 LGHDT, CDR2 YNNKEL (reference sequence). CDR3: CASSQDFAGGAIGGEQFF. CDR3 coding DNA: TGTGCCAGCAGCCAAGATTTTGCGGGAGGGGCAATCGGAGGTGAGCAGTTCTTC.

The V call is TRBV6-5, the J call TRBJ2-1; TRBD2 matches at 8 bases. After removal of 4 bases from V and 7 bases from J, the junction contained 6 bases not matched to a gene. The CDR3 is 14 amino acids. From germline, CDR1 is MNHEY and CDR2 SVGAGI. The chain's CDR3 is CASSLAGFGNEQFF. The CDR3, as DNA: TGTGCCAGCAGTTTAGCGGGATTCGGGAATGAGCAGTTCTTC.

Many counts were recorded for this clonotype. V and J are TRBV4-1 and TRBJ2-1, with 7 bases fitting TRBD1. The CDR3 covers 14 residues. The ends lost 4 bases at V and 5 bases at J; junction bases unmatched: 5. Looked up from germline, CDR1 is MGHRA and CDR2 is YSYEKL. Written as DNA, the CDR3 is TGCGCCAGCAGCCGGGAGACAGGGAACAATGAGCAGTTCTTC. Its translation is CASSRETGNNEQFF.

This clonotype appeared a few times. The chain couples TRBV3-1 to TRBJ2-7, with 10 bases lining up with TRBD2. Germline lookup yields CDR1 LGHDT and CDR2 YNNKEL (reference sequence). This CDR3 contains 15 residues. The V segment lost 1 base and the J segment 4 bases; nucleotides outside the gene matches: 4. The CDR3 DNA sequence: TGTGCCAGCAGCCAAGGGACTAGCGGAGGGTACGAGCAGTACTTC. This sequence encodes CASSQGTSGGYEQYF.

DNA of the CDR3: TGTGCCAGCAGCGTAGTGGAGGTCCGCAATGAGCAGTTCTTC. Its protein product is CASSVVEVRNEQFF. The rearrangement links TRBV9 to TRBJ2-1; TRBD2 might be the D (5 bases). V lost 0 bases and J 6 bases, leaving 10 bases between the germline ends. CDR1 and CDR2 from the germline V gene are SGDLS and YYNGEE. CDR3 length: 14 residues.

The chain combines TRBV29-1 with TRBJ2-1; possibly TRBD2 for D (6 bases). Trimming pared 7 bases from V and 2 bases from J, leaving 12 bases between. The CDR3 runs 13 residues. Germline V gives CDR1 SQVTM, CDR2 ANQGSEA. CDR3: CSAQLATYNEQFF. In DNA, the CDR3 is TGCAGCGCCCAACTAGCAACCTACAATGAGCAGTTCTTC.

This clonotype was seen only a few times. The chain is built from TRBV5-4 and TRBJ1-1; D is ambiguous. Germline V gene data show CDR1 as SGHNT and CDR2 as YYREEE (reference sequence). Trimming took 4 bases from V and 4 from J, leaving 11 bases between them. This CDR3 contains 13 residues. For the CDR3, the DNA is TGTGCCAGCAGCCGTGACACGGGCACTGAAGCTTTCTTT. Translating it yields CASSRDTGTEAFF.

This clonotype appeared many times. The rearrangement links TRBV5-4 to TRBJ2-2; no clear D. The CDR3 totals 13 residues. V dropped 4 bases and J dropped 8 bases, with 12 bases sitting between them. Germline CDR1 SGHNT, CDR2 YYREEE (reference sequence). The CDR3 coding sequence is TGTGCCAGCAGCCCCGAAATGGGGGGGGAGCTGTTTTTT. Translating it yields CASSPEMGGELFF.

V is TRBV27 and J is TRBJ2-3; D call uncertain. Germline CDR1 is MNHEY and CDR2 is SMNVEV (reference sequence). The V and J ends lost 0 bases and 0 bases respectively, with 4 bases between them. The length of the CDR3 is 14 residues. CDR3 in DNA: TGTGCCAGCAGTTTATCGACGAGCACAGATACGCAGTATTTT. This sequence encodes CASSLSTSTDTQYF.

This clonotype occurred a few times. The chain uses TRBV29-1 and TRBJ2-1; 9 bases align to TRBD2. CDR1 and CDR2 from the germline V gene are SQVTM and ANQGSEA. The J segment lost 6 bases and the V segment lost 3 bases, leaving 9 bases of the junction unmatched. This CDR3 region has 15 residues. The CDR3, as DNA: TGCAGCGTTGACCCCTTGCGGGAGGGCCTCAATGAGCAGTTCTTC. As protein: CSVDPLREGLNEQFF.

Only a few counts were recorded for this clonotype. The rearrangement links TRBV27 to TRBJ2-7, with a possible D match to TRBD1 (6 bases). The V end lost 6 bases, the J end lost 2 bases, and 17 bases lay between the germline ends. This CDR3 comprises 15 residues. In germline, CDR1 is MNHEY, CDR2 SMNVEV (reference sequence). The CDR3 nucleotides are TGTGCCAGCAGGGGGGTGGGACAAGGTCCCTACGAGCAGTACTTC. Translated, it gives CASRGVGQGPYEQYF.

The rearrangement links TRBV4-2 to TRBJ2-3; the match to TRBD2 covers 7 bases. CDR3 length: 18 amino acids. The germline V gene encodes CDR1 LGHNA and CDR2 YNFKEQ. The ends lost 1 base at V and 2 bases at J; junction bases unmatched: 12. Here the CDR3 DNA reads TGTGCCAGCAGCCAAGTCGGTATAAGGGAGGGCCCCACAGATACGCAGTATTTT. Protein sequence: CASSQVGIREGPTDTQYF.

The sample holds a few counts of this clonotype. This chain joins TRBV4-1 and TRBJ1-2, with TRBD1 matching 7 bases. The junction had 12 bases not matched to a gene; V was cut back by 3 bases and J by 5 bases. The CDR3 runs 16 residues. Per germline, CDR1 MGHRA and CDR2 YSYEKL. CDR3 loop: CASSHVGGAAPYGYTF. The CDR3 bases are TGCGCCAGCAGCCACGTAGGGGGCGCGGCCCCTTATGGCTACACCTTC.

The chain recombines TRBV10-3 with TRBJ2-1; 9 nucleotides align to TRBD1. Germline trimming cut 4 bases from V and 4 bases from J; bases unmatched to any gene: 11. The CDR3 has 17 residues. Germline V gives CDR1 ENHRY, CDR2 SYGVKD. Here the CDR3 DNA reads TGTGCCATCAGTGGGATTACACAGGGGGCTGGGTACAATGAGCAGTTCTTC. This codes for CAISGITQGAGYNEQFF.

This clonotype showed up just a few times. CDR3 residues: CASSVSRASNEQFF. The CDR3 DNA sequence: TGTGCCAGCAGCGTCTCCAGGGCCAGCAATGAGCAGTTCTTC. The genes are TRBV9 and TRBJ2-1; weak D call: TRBD1 (5 bases). The V gene lost 2 bases and the J gene lost 6 bases, with 12 bases spanning the gap. The CDR3 runs to 14 residues. Germline V gives CDR1 SGDLS, CDR2 YYNGEE.